The source of this T cell receptor (beta chain) is a study of blood T cells in healthy people across ages. Broader study findings: Shifts in expanded clonotypes may have been confounded by donor CMV status, which was unknown.

V trimming: 4 bases; J trimming: 14 bases; junction bases outside the gene matches: 7. The V gene's germline CDR1 is SGHTA and CDR2 FQGNSA. The CDR3 covers 12 residues. A remark on this clonotype: Its antigen is as yet unknown.

For the second PCR, which ran for about 7 to 11 cycles, a sample-barcoded 5' primer and a J-beta primer mix were used. TCRdb fed the 5' RACE reads into MiXCR, producing one record per CDR3 protein. The repertoire holds 790,000 or so distinct CDR3 sequences, with less than 60% as singletons. The chain couples TRBV7-2 to TRBJ2-1; 8 nucleotides agree with TRBD2. This clonotype originated in a man at least 80 years old in good health. The source material was blood. Here the CDR3 DNA reads TGTGCCAGCAGCTCGGCCGGGACTAGAAAGTTCTTC. The encoded protein is CASSSAGTRKFF.